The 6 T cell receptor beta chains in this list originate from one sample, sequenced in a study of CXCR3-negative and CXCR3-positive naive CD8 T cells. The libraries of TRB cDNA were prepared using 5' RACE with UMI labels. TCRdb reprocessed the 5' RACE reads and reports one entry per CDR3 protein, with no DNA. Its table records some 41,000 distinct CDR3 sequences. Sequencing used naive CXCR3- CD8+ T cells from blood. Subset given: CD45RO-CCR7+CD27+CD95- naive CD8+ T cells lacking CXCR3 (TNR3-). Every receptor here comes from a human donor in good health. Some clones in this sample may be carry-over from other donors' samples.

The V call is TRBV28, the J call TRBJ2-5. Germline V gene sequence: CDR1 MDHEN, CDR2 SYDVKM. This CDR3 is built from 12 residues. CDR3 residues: CASSFDPSTQYF.

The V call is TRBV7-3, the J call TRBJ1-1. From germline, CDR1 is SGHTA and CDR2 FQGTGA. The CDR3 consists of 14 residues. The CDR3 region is CASSLTGPTTEAFF.

The CDR3 loop is CASSPPRGQETQYF. V and J are TRBV7-9 and TRBJ2-5; TCRdb gives TRBD2 as the D gene, but with no DNA this cannot be confirmed. The CDR3 runs to 14 residues. From germline, CDR1 is SEHNR and CDR2 FQNEAQ (reference sequence). The full variable domain, rest sourced from reference TRBV7-9 and TRBJ2-5, is DTGVSQNPRHKITKRGQNVTFRCDPISEHNRLYWYRQTLGQGPEFLTYFQNEAQLEKSRLLSDRFSAERPKGSFSTLEIQRTEQGDSAMYLCASSPPRGQETQYFGPGTRLLVL.

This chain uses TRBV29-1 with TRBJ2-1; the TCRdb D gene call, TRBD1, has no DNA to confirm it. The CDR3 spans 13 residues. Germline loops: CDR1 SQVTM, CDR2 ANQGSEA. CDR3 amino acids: CSVEKSRANEQFF.

The CDR3 sequence is CASSAPLAGLPDEQYF. The rearrangement links TRBV7-2 to TRBJ2-7; TCRdb indicates TRBD2, and absent DNA this call remains unverified. The CDR3 contains 16 residues. Per the germline V gene, CDR1 is SGHTA and CDR2 is FQGNSA.

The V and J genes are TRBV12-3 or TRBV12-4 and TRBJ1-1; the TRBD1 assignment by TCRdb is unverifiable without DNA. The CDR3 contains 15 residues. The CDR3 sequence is CASRRWLGANTEAFF.